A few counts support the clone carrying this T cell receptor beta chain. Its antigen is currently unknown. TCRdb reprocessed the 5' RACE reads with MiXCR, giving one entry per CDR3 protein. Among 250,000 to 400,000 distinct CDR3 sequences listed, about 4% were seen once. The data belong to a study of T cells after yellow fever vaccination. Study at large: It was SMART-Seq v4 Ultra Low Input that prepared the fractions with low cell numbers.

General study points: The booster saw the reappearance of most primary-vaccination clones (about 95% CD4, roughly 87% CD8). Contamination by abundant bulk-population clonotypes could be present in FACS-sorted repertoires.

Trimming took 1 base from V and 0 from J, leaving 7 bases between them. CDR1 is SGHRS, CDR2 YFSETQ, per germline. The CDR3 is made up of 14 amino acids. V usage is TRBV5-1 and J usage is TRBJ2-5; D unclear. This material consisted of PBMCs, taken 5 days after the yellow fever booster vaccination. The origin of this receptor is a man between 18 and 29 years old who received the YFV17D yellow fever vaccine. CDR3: CASSLQSDQETQYF. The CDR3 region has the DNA TGCGCCAGCAGCTTGCAGTCGGACCAAGAGACCCAGTACTTC. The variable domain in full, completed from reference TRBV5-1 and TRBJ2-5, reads KAGVTQTPRYLIKTRGQQVTLSCSPISGHRSVSWYQQTPGQGLQFLFEYFSETQRNKGNFPGRFSGRQFSNSRSEMNVSTLELGDSALYLCASSLQSDQETQYFGPGTRLLVL.